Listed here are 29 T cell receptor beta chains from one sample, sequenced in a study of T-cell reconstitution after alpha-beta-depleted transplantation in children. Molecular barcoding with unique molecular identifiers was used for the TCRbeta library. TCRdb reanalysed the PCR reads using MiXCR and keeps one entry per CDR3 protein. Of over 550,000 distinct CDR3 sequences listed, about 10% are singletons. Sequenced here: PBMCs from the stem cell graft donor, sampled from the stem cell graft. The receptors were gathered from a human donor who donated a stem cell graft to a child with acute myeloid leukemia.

The CDR3 DNA follows: TGTGCCAGCAGTACGACAGGGTGGGATGAAAAACTGTTTTTT. Translating it yields CASSTTGWDEKLFF. This chain links TRBV6-1 with TRBJ1-4; 7 nucleotides match TRBD1. Per the germline V gene, CDR1 is MNHNS and CDR2 is SASEGT. Trimming cost V 5 bases and J 6 bases; bases outside gene matches: 6. The CDR3 sequence is 14 residues long.

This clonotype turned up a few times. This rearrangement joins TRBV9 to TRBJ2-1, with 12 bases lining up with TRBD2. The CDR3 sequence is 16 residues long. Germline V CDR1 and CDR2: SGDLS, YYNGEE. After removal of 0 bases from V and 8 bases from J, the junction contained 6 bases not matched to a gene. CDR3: CASSVASGRVGDEQFF. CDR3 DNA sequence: TGTGCCAGCAGCGTAGCTAGCGGGAGGGTCGGCGATGAGCAGTTCTTC. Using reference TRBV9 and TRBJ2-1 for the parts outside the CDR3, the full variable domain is DSGVTQTPKHLITATGQRVTLRCSPRSGDLSVYWYQQSLDQGLQFLIQYYNGEERAKGNILERFSAQQFPDLHSELNLSSLELGDSALYFCASSVASGRVGDEQFFGPGTRLTVL.

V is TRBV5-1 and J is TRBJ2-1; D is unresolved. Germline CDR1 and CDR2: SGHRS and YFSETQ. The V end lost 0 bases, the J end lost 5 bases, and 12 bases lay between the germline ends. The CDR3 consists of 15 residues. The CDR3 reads CASSLAPSGDNEQFF. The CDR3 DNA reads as TGCGCCAGCAGCTTGGCCCCATCCGGTGACAATGAGCAGTTCTTC.

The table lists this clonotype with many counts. This CDR3 reads CASTNGLAGEDEQFF. The CDR3 DNA reads as TGTGCCAGCACCAATGGACTAGCGGGAGAGGATGAGCAGTTCTTC. The rearrangement uses TRBV9 and TRBJ2-1; 13 bases align to TRBD2. This CDR3 has 15 residues. Germline-derived CDR1 and CDR2 are SGDLS and YYNGEE. J lost 8 bases, V lost 6 bases, and 8 bases had no gene match.

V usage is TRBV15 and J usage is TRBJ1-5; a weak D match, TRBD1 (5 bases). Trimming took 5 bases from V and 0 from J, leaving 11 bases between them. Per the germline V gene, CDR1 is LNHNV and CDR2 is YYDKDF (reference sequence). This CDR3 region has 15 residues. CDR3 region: CATSDRQYSNQPQHF. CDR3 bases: TGTGCCACCAGCGATCGACAGTATAGCAATCAGCCCCAGCATTTT. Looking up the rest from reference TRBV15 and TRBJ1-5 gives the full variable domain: DAMVIQNPRYQVTQFGKPVTLSCSQTLNHNVMYWYQQKSSQAPKLLFHYYDKDFNNEADTPDNFQSRRPNTSFCFLDIRSPGLGDTAMYLCATSDRQYSNQPQHFGDGTRLSIL.

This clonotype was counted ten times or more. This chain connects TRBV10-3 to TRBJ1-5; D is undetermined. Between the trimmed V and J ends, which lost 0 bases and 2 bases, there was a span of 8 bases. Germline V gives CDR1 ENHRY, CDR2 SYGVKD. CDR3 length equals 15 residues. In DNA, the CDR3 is TGTGCCATCAGTGAGTCCCGTGGGGGCAATCAGCCCCAGCATTTT. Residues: CAISESRGGNQPQHF.

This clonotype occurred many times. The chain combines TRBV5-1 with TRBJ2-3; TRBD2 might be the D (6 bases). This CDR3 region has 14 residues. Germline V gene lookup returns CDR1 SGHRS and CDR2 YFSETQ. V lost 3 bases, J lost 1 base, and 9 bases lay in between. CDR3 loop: CASSSGGGTDTQYF. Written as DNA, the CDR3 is TGCGCCAGCAGCTCCGGAGGGGGCACAGATACGCAGTATTTT.

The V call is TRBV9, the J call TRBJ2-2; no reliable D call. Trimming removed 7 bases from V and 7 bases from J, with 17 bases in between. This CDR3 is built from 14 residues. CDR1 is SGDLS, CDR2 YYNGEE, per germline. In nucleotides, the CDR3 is TGTGCCAGCGAAGGGCTAGGCGAGAGCGGGGAGCTGTTTTTT. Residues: CASEGLGESGELFF.

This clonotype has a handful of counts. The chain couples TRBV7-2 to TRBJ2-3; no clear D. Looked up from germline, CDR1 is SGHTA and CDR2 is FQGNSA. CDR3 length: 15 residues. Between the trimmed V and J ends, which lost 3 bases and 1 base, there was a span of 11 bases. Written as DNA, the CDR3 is TGTGCCAGCAGCTTCCCGTCCCTAGGCACAGATACGCAGTATTTT. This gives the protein CASSFPSLGTDTQYF.

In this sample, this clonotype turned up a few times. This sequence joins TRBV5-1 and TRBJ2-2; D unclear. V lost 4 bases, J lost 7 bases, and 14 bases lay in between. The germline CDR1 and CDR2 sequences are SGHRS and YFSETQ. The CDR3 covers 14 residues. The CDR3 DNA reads TGCGCCAGCAGCCTCGGACGAGTGGACGGGGAGCTGTTTTTT. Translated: CASSLGRVDGELFF.

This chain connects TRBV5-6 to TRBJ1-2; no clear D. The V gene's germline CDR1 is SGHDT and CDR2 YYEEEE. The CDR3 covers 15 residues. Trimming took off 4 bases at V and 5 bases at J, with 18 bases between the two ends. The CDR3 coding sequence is TGTGCCAGCAGCCCCAGACGGCTATTGATATATGGCTACACCTTC. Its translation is CASSPRRLLIYGYTF.

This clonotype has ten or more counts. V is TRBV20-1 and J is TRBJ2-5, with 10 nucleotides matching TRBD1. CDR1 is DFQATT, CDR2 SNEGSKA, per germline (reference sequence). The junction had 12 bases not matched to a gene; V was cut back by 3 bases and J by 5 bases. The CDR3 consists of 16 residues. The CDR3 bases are TGCAGTGCTAGTTTTCGGGACAGGGGTCTCCAGGAGACCCAGTACTTC. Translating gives CSASFRDRGLQETQYF.

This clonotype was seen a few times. DNA for the CDR3: TGCGCCAGCAGCTTCGGTCGGGGAATGAACTACGAGCAGTACTTC. Protein: CASSFGRGMNYEQYF. The genes are TRBV5-1 and TRBJ2-7; TRBD2 is a possible D gene (5 bases). The CDR3 sequence is 15 residues long. Per germline, CDR1 SGHRS and CDR2 YFSETQ. Deletions cut 2 bases from V and 3 bases from J, with 15 bases between.

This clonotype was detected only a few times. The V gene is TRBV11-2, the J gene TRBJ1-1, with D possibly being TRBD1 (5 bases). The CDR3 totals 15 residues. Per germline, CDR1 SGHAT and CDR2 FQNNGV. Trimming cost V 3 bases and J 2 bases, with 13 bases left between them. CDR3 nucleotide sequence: TGTGCCAGCAGCTTTAAAGGGGCAGCAAACACTGAAGCTTTCTTT. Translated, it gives CASSFKGAANTEAFF.

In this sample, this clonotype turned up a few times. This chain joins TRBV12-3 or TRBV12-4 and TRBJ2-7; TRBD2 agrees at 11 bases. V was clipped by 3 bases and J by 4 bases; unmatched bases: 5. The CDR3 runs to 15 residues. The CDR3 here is CASSFPTSGIYEQYF. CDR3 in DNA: TGTGCCAGCAGTTTCCCGACTAGCGGGATTTACGAGCAGTACTTC.

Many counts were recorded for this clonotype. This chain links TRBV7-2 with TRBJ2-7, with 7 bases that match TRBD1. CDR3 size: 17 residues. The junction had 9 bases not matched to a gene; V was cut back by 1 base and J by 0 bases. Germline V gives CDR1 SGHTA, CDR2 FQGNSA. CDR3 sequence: CASSLGRPGQSSYEQYF. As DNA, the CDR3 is TGTGCCAGCAGCTTAGGACGTCCGGGACAGAGCTCCTACGAGCAGTACTTC.

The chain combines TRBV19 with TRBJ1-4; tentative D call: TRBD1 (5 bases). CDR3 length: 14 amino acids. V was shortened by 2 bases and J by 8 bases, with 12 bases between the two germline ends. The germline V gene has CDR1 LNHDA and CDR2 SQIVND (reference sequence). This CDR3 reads CASSITLRDEKLFF. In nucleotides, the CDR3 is TGTGCCAGTAGTATAACCCTGCGGGACGAAAAACTGTTTTTT.

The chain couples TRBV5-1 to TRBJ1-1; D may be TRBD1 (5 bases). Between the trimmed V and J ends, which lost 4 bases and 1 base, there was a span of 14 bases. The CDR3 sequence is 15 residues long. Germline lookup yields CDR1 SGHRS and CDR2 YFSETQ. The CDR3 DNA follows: TGCGCCAGCAGCGTTACAGGTTTGGGGAACACTGAAGCTTTCTTT. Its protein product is CASSVTGLGNTEAFF.

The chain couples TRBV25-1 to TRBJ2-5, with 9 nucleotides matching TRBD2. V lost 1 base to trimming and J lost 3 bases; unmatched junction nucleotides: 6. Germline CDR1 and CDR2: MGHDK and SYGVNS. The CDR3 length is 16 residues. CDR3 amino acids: CASSESRAGGEETQYF. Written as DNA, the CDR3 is TGTGCCAGCAGTGAATCTCGAGCGGGAGGAGAAGAGACCCAGTACTTC.

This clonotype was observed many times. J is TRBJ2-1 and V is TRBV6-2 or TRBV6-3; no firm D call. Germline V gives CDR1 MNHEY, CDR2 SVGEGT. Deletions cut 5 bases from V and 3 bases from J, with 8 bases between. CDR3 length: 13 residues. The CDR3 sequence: CASSLADYNEQFF. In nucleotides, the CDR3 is TGTGCCAGCAGTCTCGCGGACTACAATGAGCAGTTCTTC.

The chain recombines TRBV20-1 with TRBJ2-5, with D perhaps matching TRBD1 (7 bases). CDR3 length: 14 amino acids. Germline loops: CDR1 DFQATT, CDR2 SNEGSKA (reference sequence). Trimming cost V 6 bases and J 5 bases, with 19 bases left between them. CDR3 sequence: CSAGGTAGRETQYF. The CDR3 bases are TGCAGTGCCGGCGGGACAGCCGGAAGGGAGACCCAGTACTTC.

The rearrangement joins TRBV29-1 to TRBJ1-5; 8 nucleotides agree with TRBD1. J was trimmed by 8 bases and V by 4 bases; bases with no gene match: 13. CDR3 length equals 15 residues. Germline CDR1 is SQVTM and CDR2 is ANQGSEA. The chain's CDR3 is CSVAVGGQGREPQHF. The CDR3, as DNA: TGCAGCGTTGCCGTCGGCGGACAGGGACGAGAGCCCCAGCATTTT.

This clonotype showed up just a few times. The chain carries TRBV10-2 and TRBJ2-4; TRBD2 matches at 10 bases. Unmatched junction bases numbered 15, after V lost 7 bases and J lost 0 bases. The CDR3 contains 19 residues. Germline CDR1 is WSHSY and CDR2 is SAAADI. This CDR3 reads CASTQEGSSGRVAKNIQYF. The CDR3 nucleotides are TGCGCCAGCACCCAAGAAGGCTCTAGCGGGAGAGTAGCCAAAAACATTCAGTACTTC.

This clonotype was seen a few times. CDR3 nucleotides: TGCAGTGCTAGAGTAGAGGGAGGCTCCCCCTACGAGCAGTACTTC. Amino acids: CSARVEGGSPYEQYF. The rearrangement uses TRBV20-1 and TRBJ2-7; tentative D call: TRBD2 (6 bases). Between the trimmed V and J ends, which lost 1 base and 2 bases, there was a span of 15 bases. CDR3 size: 15 residues. The germline V gene has CDR1 DFQATT and CDR2 SNEGSKA (reference sequence).

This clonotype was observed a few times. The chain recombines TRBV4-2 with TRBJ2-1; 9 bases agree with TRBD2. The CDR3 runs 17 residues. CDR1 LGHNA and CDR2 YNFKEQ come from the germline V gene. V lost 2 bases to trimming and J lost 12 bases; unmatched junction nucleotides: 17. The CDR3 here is CASSQKHDRTSAGGQFF. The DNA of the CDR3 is TGTGCCAGCAGCCAAAAGCACGATAGGACTAGCGCCGGGGGGCAGTTCTTC.

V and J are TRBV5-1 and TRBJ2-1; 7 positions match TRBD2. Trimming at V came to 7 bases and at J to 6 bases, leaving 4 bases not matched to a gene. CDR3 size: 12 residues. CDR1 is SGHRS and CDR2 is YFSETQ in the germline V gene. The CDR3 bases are TGCGCCAGCGGGCTAGCGGTCAATGAGCAGTTCTTC. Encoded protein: CASGLAVNEQFF.

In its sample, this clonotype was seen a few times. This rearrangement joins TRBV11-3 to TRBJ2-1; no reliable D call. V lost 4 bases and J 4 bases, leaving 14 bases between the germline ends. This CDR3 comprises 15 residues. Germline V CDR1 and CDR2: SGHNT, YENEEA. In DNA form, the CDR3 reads TGTGCCAGCAGCTCAGATGCTAAAACTTACAATGAGCAGTTCTTC. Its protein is CASSSDAKTYNEQFF.

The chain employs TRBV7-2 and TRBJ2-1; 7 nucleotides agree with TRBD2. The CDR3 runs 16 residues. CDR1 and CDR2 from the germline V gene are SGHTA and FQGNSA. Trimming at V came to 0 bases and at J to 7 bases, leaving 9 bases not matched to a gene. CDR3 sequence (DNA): TGTGCCAGCAGCTTAGCGGTCGGCGGGAGTAGAAATGAGCAGTTCTTC. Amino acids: CASSLAVGGSRNEQFF.

The CDR3 loop reads CASSLRGGITYEQYF. CDR3 coding DNA: TGTGCCAGCAGTTTAAGGGGAGGAATCACCTACGAGCAGTACTTC. The chain recombines TRBV27 with TRBJ2-7, with a possible D match to TRBD2 (6 bases). With 2 bases removed from V and 2 bases from J, the gap between germline ends came to 13 bases. The germline CDR1 and CDR2 sequences are MNHEY and SMNVEV (reference sequence). The CDR3 sequence is 15 residues long.